Each of the 29 T cell receptor beta chains below was sequenced from the same sample in a study of technical replicates of blood from a few donors. Assay used: immunoSEQ multiplex PCR; TCRdb lists only in-frame clones, some missing. The profile shows just under 100,000 clones, about 95% of them singletons. The specimen sequenced was T cells isolated from PBMCs. The receptors here all came from a human donor in good health.

As DNA, the CDR3 is TGTGCCAGCAGTTTCCCGAGTGTTGACAATGAGCAGTTCTTC. Translation: CASSFPSVDNEQFF. The chain carries TRBV28 and TRBJ2-1; D not certain. The germline CDR1 and CDR2 sequences are MDHEN and SYDVKM. Trimming left V 3 bases short and J 5 bases short, with 11 bases between. The CDR3 covers 14 residues.

The chain carries TRBV10-3 and TRBJ1-1; D remains ambiguous. The ends were cut back, 5 bases at V and 4 bases at J, with 8 bases in the middle. The CDR3 contains 12 residues. The V gene's germline CDR1 is ENHRY and CDR2 SYGVKD. This chain's CDR3 is CAISQDSTEAFF. DNA of the CDR3: TGTGCCATCAGTCAAGACTCCACTGAAGCTTTCTTT.

The gene calls are TRBV10-3 and TRBJ1-2, with 8 bases lining up with TRBD1. Unmatched junction bases numbered 8, after V lost 4 bases and J lost 4 bases. This CDR3 comprises 15 residues. Per germline, CDR1 ENHRY and CDR2 SYGVKD. Written as DNA, the CDR3 is TGTGCCATCAGTGGCTATAATACAGGGGGCTATGGCTACACCTTC. Translated: CAISGYNTGGYGYTF.

This clone was seen more than once but under ten times. The J gene is TRBJ1-2, the V gene TRBV2; D gene uncertain. Germline-derived CDR1 and CDR2 are SNHLY and FYNNEI. The germline V and J ends were trimmed by 7 bases and 8 bases, with 11 bases remaining between them. The CDR3 contains 11 residues. CDR3 sequence (DNA): TGTGCCAGCAACAGTGCTGGAGGCTACACCTTC. Translating it yields CASNSAGGYTF.

Notes on this clone: The same CDR3 is also encoded by other DNA sequences in this sample. The V call is TRBV27, the J call TRBJ1-5; the D is unclear. Germline V gives CDR1 MNHEY, CDR2 SMNVEV (reference sequence). Trimming shortened V by 4 bases and J by 7 bases, and 11 bases separated the two germline ends. This CDR3 has 13 amino acids. The CDR3 region has the DNA TGTGCCAGCAGTTCAAAGACGGGGCAGCCCCAGCATTTT. Protein product: CASSSKTGQPQHF.

The rearrangement uses TRBV13 and TRBJ2-3; 16 bases match TRBD2. The CDR3 is 17 amino acids. The germline V gene has CDR1 PRHDT and CDR2 FYEKMQ (reference sequence). Trimming cost V 5 bases and J 4 bases; bases outside gene matches: 6. The CDR3 loop reads CASSGGLAGGESDTQYF. CDR3 sequence (DNA): TGTGCCAGCAGCGGGGGACTAGCGGGAGGGGAGTCAGATACGCAGTATTTT. The entire variable domain, with the rest obtained from reference TRBV13 and TRBJ2-3, is as follows: AAGVIQSPRHLIKEKRETATLKCYPIPRHDTVYWYQQGPGQDPQFLISFYEKMQSDKGSIPDRFSAQQFSDYHSELNMSSLELGDSALYFCASSGGLAGGESDTQYFGPGTRLTVL.

V is TRBV28 and J is TRBJ2-1; D is possibly TRBD1 (6 bases). Germline V lookup: CDR1 MDHEN, CDR2 SYDVKM. Trimming stripped 10 bases from V and 11 bases from J, with 15 bases between. This CDR3 comprises 11 residues. CDR3 nucleotide sequence: TGTGCCACCGAGGGGACAAATCAGCAGTTCTTC. Translated, it gives CATEGTNQQFF.

The chain recombines TRBV28 with TRBJ2-7; 7 nucleotides line up with TRBD2. CDR1 and CDR2 from the germline V gene are MDHEN and SYDVKM. Losses at the gene ends were 0 bases for V and 0 bases for J; bases not matched to a gene: 2. CDR3 length: 15 residues. DNA of the CDR3: TGTGCCAGCAGTTTATGGCGGGAGTCCTCCTACGAGCAGTACTTC. Encoded protein: CASSLWRESSYEQYF.

This chain connects TRBV29-1 to TRBJ2-7; the match to TRBD1 covers 7 bases. There are 13 residues in the CDR3. Trimming cost V 4 bases and J 0 bases; bases outside gene matches: 3. The germline V gene has CDR1 SQVTM and CDR2 ANQGSEA. The CDR3 loop reads CSVVGDSSYEQYF. DNA for the CDR3: TGCAGCGTTGTCGGGGACAGCTCCTACGAGCAGTACTTC.

V is TRBV19 and J is TRBJ2-2, with no clear D. Trimming took 5 bases from V and 0 from J, leaving 13 bases between them. Per the germline V gene, CDR1 is LNHDA and CDR2 is SQIVND (reference sequence). The CDR3 runs to 16 residues. Here the CDR3 DNA reads TGTGCCAGTAGTTCTACTTATCACGCGAACACCGGGGAGCTGTTTTTT. Its protein product is CASSSTYHANTGELFF.

The rearrangement links TRBV7-8 to TRBJ1-4; D might be TRBD1 (5 bases). V was cut by 5 bases and J by 8 bases, with 18 bases left in between. This CDR3 is 15 amino acids long. Germline values: CDR1 SGHVS, CDR2 FQNEAQ. The CDR3, as DNA: TGTGCCAGCAGCGCATTCAGGGCTGTGGGAGAAAAACTGTTTTTT. As protein: CASSAFRAVGEKLFF.

V and J are TRBV28 and TRBJ2-7; TRBD1 matches at 8 bases. Germline V lookup: CDR1 MDHEN, CDR2 SYDVKM. V gave up 8 bases and J gave up 0 bases; unmatched junction bases: 6. CDR3 size: 14 residues. CDR3 protein: CASETGDRSYEQYF. The CDR3 bases are TGTGCCAGCGAGACAGGGGATCGCTCCTACGAGCAGTACTTC.

V is TRBV7-9 and J is TRBJ2-2; D is unclear. The V end lost 5 bases, the J end lost 6 bases, and 19 bases lay between the germline ends. The CDR3 spans 16 residues. In germline, CDR1 is SEHNR, CDR2 FQNEAQ (reference sequence). CDR3 DNA sequence: TGTGCCAGCAGCCCACATCTGATCAAGCGACCCGGGGAGCTGTTTTTT. This codes for CASSPHLIKRPGELFF. The full variable domain, completed using reference TRBV7-9 and TRBJ2-2, is DTGVSQNPRHKITKRGQNVTFRCDPISEHNRLYWYRQTLGQGPEFLTYFQNEAQLEKSRLLSDRFSAERPKGSFSTLEIQRTEQGDSAMYLCASSPHLIKRPGELFFGEGSRLTVL.

CDR3 bases: TGTGCCAGCAGCGTCAGGGCTGACACTGAAGCTTTCTTT. Translating gives CASSVRADTEAFF. The rearrangement links TRBV11-2 to TRBJ1-1; D perhaps matches TRBD1 (5 bases). V dropped 5 bases and J dropped 3 bases, with 10 bases sitting between them. CDR1 and CDR2 from the germline V gene are SGHAT and FQNNGV. The CDR3 has 13 residues.

The rearrangement links TRBV7-2 to TRBJ2-3; D perhaps matches TRBD2 (6 bases). From germline, CDR1 is SGHTA and CDR2 FQGNSA. V was shortened by 4 bases and J by 3 bases, with 8 bases between the two germline ends. The CDR3 runs 13 residues. Written as DNA, the CDR3 is TGTGCCAGCAGCTGGGGGGTTACAGATACGCAGTATTTT. This translates into CASSWGVTDTQYF.

The chain employs TRBV28 and TRBJ1-2; D is uncertain. Trimming took 1 base from V and 2 from J, leaving 8 bases between them. Germline-derived CDR1 and CDR2 are MDHEN and SYDVKM. The CDR3 is 14 residues long. DNA for the CDR3: TGTGCCAGCAGTTTATACAGTACCAACTATGGCTACACCTTC. This sequence encodes CASSLYSTNYGYTF.

The V gene is TRBV6-1, the J gene TRBJ2-5; TRBD2 might be the D (5 bases). CDR1 is MNHNS and CDR2 is SASEGT in the germline V gene. The CDR3 is 15 amino acids. Trimming removed 1 base at V and 5 bases at J, with 14 bases between. CDR3 protein: CASSEVIGSVETQYF. CDR3 nucleotides: TGTGCCAGCAGTGAAGTCATAGGGAGTGTTGAGACCCAGTACTTC.

The chain combines TRBV28 with TRBJ2-1; TRBD1 matches 7 bases. The V segment lost 6 bases and the J segment 10 bases; nucleotides outside the gene matches: 9. The CDR3 covers 13 residues. Germline V gives CDR1 MDHEN, CDR2 SYDVKM. The CDR3 region is CASRGTAQLEQFF. CDR3 DNA: TGTGCCAGCAGGGGGACAGCGCAGTTAGAGCAGTTCTTC.

The chain employs TRBV2 and TRBJ1-5, with D tentatively TRBD1 (6 bases). The germline V gene encodes CDR1 SNHLY and CDR2 FYNNEI. The CDR3 is made up of 16 amino acids. Trimming took off 6 bases at V and 4 bases at J, with 19 bases between the two ends. CDR3 region: CASRPGPQGLNQPQHF. For the CDR3, the DNA is TGTGCCAGCAGGCCCGGACCCCAGGGGCTAAATCAGCCCCAGCATTTT.

This sequence joins TRBV7-2 and TRBJ2-1; 9 nucleotides match TRBD2. Losses at the gene ends were 3 bases for V and 5 bases for J; bases not matched to a gene: 5. The CDR3 consists of 15 residues. Germline CDR1 SGHTA, CDR2 FQGNSA. CDR3 region: CASSFTTSGNNEQFF. The CDR3 coding sequence is TGTGCCAGCAGCTTTACGACTAGCGGAAACAATGAGCAGTTCTTC.

The gene calls are TRBV4-2 and TRBJ2-7, with 10 bases aligning to TRBD1. Trimming at V came to 1 base and at J to 4 bases, leaving 4 bases not matched to a gene. This CDR3 contains 15 residues. The V gene's germline CDR1 is LGHNA and CDR2 YNFKEQ. Here the CDR3 reads CASSQGQGAVYEQYF. CDR3 sequence (DNA): TGTGCCAGCAGCCAAGGACAGGGGGCGGTTTACGAGCAGTACTTC.

In regard to this clone: Other nucleotide sequences from this sample produce the same CDR3. The V call is TRBV7-9, the J call TRBJ2-3; no firm D call. This CDR3 is built from 12 residues. The germline V and J ends were trimmed by 2 bases and 5 bases, with 5 bases remaining between them. Germline V gene data show CDR1 as SEHNR and CDR2 as FQNEAQ (reference sequence). DNA for the CDR3: TGTGCCAGCAGCTTACGAGAAGATACGCAGTATTTT. Translated: CASSLREDTQYF.

The chain joins TRBV6-1 to TRBJ2-2; 7 nucleotides line up with TRBD1. Germline V gene data show CDR1 as MNHNS and CDR2 as SASEGT. J gave up 6 bases and V 3 bases, and 1 base lay outside the gene matches. The CDR3 consists of 13 residues. CDR3 protein: CASSDQGAGELFF. The CDR3 bases are TGTGCCAGCAGTGACCAGGGGGCCGGGGAGCTGTTTTTT.

The chain uses TRBV4-1 and TRBJ2-5, with TRBD1 matching over 12 bases. Germline assignment: CDR1 MGHRA and CDR2 YSYEKL. V was pared by 4 bases and J by 4 bases, with 7 bases of the junction left unmatched. This CDR3 is 16 amino acids long. The CDR3 protein is CASSRQGQGAGETQYF. CDR3 nucleotide sequence: TGCGCCAGCAGCCGTCAGGGACAGGGGGCGGGAGAGACCCAGTACTTC.

This clone was counted a single time. This chain uses TRBV4-2 with TRBJ2-1; 10 positions match TRBD2. Looked up from germline, CDR1 is LGHNA and CDR2 is YNFKEQ. The CDR3 extends over 16 amino acids. With V trimmed by 1 base and J by 6 bases, 6 bases remained unmatched. Here the CDR3 reads CASSQVALAGANEQFF. CDR3 nucleotide sequence: TGTGCCAGCAGCCAAGTCGCCCTAGCGGGGGCCAATGAGCAGTTCTTC.

The rearrangement uses TRBV4-1 and TRBJ2-7; the D gene is possibly TRBD2 (6 bases). This CDR3 has 14 residues. The V gene lost 0 bases and the J gene lost 3 bases, with 9 bases spanning the gap. Germline V gives CDR1 MGHRA, CDR2 YSYEKL. As DNA, the CDR3 is TGCGCCAGCAGCCAAGATCCTAGCGTCTACGAGCAGTACTTC. Its translation: CASSQDPSVYEQYF.

J is TRBJ2-5 and V is TRBV10-3; maybe TRBD1 (6 bases). Trimming left V 0 bases short and J 2 bases short, with 10 bases between. The CDR3 spans 15 residues. CDR1 and CDR2 (germline): ENHRY, SYGVKD. This CDR3 reads CAISESDRRQETQYF. The CDR3 DNA is TGTGCCATCAGTGAGTCCGACAGGAGACAAGAGACCCAGTACTTC.

In its sample, this clone was seen once. The gene calls are TRBV15 and TRBJ2-1; D not certain. The CDR3 has 16 amino acids. V was trimmed by 0 bases and J by 0 bases, leaving 9 bases between them. The germline V gene encodes CDR1 LNHNV and CDR2 YYDKDF (reference sequence). The CDR3 is CATSRDRSRSYNEQFF. The CDR3 DNA sequence: TGTGCCACCAGCAGAGACAGGTCCCGCTCCTACAATGAGCAGTTCTTC.

This chain connects TRBV9 to TRBJ1-2, with TRBD1 as a possible D gene (5 bases). The CDR3 is 15 amino acids. V lost 5 bases and J 8 bases, leaving 22 bases between the germline ends. Germline values: CDR1 SGDLS, CDR2 YYNGEE. CDR3 sequence (DNA): TGTGCCAGCAGGGACCGGATGGACCAGGGATGGGGCTACACCTTC. Translation gives CASRDRMDQGWGYTF.